This is a list of T cell receptor beta chains from one sample in a study of T cells in Graves' hyperthyroidism and ophthalmopathy. A single record per CDR3 protein comes from TCRdb applying MiXCR to the multiplex PCR reads. Seen here are about 740,000 distinct CDR3 sequences, approximately 14% observed once, and the top ten hold roughly 10%. Sequencing used blood. All receptors come from a young woman with Graves' hyperthyroidism. The CDR3 runs from the conserved cysteine through the conserved F or W. D genes are given only for firm matches. The listing skips clone size in some rows; elsewhere it reads once, few, many or a size class.

>TRBJ2-6|TRBV11-3|-|many
CASSGADRISGANVLTF
TGTGCCAGCAGCGGGGCGGACAGAATCTCTGGGGCCAACGTCCTGACTTTC
>TRBJ2-5|TRBV20-1|-|-
CSARRGAEETQYF
TGCAGTGCTAGGAGGGGGGCTGAAGAGACCCAGTACTTC
>TRBJ2-1|TRBV30|TRBD2|many
CAWSGRGDYNEQFF
TGTGCCTGGAGCGGCCGGGGGGACTACAATGAGCAGTTCTTC
>TRBJ2-1|TRBV18|TRBD2|many
CASSPRSGTNNEQFF
TGTGCCAGCTCACCTCGTAGCGGGACCAACAATGAGCAGTTCTTC
>TRBJ2-7|TRBV29-1|TRBD1|-
CSVEDLQGETYEQYF
TGCAGCGTTGAAGACCTCCAGGGGGAAACCTACGAGCAGTACTTC
>TRBJ2-7|TRBV11-2|TRBD1|many
CASSLDGTWGQGPYEQYF
TGTGCCAGCAGCTTAGATGGAACCTGGGGACAGGGGCCCTACGAGCAGTACTTC
>TRBJ2-7|TRBV29-1|-|-
CSVVGNHEQYF
TGCAGCGTTGTCGGAAACCACGAGCAGTACTTC
>TRBJ2-3|TRBV6-5|-|-
CASSYPRRGHTQYF
TGTGCCAGCAGTTACCCGCGACGGGGCCATACGCAGTATTTT
>TRBJ1-1|TRBV20-1|-|many
CSANPRGFTTEAFF
TGCAGTGCTAACCCGAGGGGGTTTACGACTGAAGCTTTCTTT
>TRBJ2-3|TRBV7-8|-|few
CASSGQTPSTDTQYF
TGTGCCAGCAGCGGCCAGACCCCCAGCACAGATACGCAGTATTTT
>TRBJ2-2|TRBV11-1|-|many
CASSFSAGNTGELFF
TGTGCCAGCAGCTTCTCGGCGGGGAACACCGGGGAGCTGTTTTTT
>TRBJ2-3|TRBV7-9|-|few
CASSLNYLGRNTQYF
TGTGCCAGCAGCTTAAACTACCTAGGTCGAAATACGCAGTATTTT
>TRBJ2-5|TRBV24-1|TRBD1|many
CATSDPSTGEQETQYF
TGTGCCACCAGTGATCCCTCAACAGGGGAACAAGAGACCCAGTACTTC
>TRBJ2-7|TRBV7-2|TRBD2|many
CASSLGTSGRYEQYF
TGTGCCAGCAGCTTAGGGACTAGCGGGAGGTACGAGCAGTACTTC
>TRBJ2-3|TRBV20-1|-|many
CSAVKTDTQYF
TGCAGTGCTGTAAAGACAGATACGCAGTATTTT
>TRBJ2-1|TRBV27|TRBD2|many
CASSLNRLAGAGYNEQFF
TGTGCCAGCAGTCTAAATAGGCTAGCGGGAGCGGGATACAATGAGCAGTTCTTC
>TRBJ2-7|TRBV6-1|-|few
CASGRPGGTYEQYF
TGTGCCAGCGGCCGGCCGGGCGGGACCTACGAGCAGTACTTC
>TRBJ1-2|TRBV18|-|-
CASSPRRVVEADGYTF
TGTGCCAGCTCACCACGGAGGGTCGTGGAAGCGGATGGCTACACCTTC
>TRBJ2-7|TRBV11-3|TRBD2|many
CASSPRRGARSSYEQYF
TGTGCCAGCAGCCCCAGGCGGGGGGCAAGAAGCTCCTACGAGCAGTACTTC
>TRBJ2-6|TRBV20-1|-|-
CSARATTTNVLTF
TGCAGTGCTAGAGCTACGACTACCAACGTCCTGACTTTC
>TRBJ2-1|TRBV27|-|many
CASSWKGRGNEQFF
TGTGCCAGCAGTTGGAAAGGCCGGGGCAATGAGCAGTTCTTC
>TRBJ2-7|TRBV4-2|-|-
CASSQGLGPPPSEQYF
TGTGCCAGCAGCCAAGGGTTGGGACCCCCCCCGAGCGAGCAGTACTTC
>TRBJ1-4|TRBV15|-|many
CATSTLDSATNEKLFF
TGTGCCACCAGCACACTGGACAGTGCAACTAATGAAAAACTGTTTTTT
>TRBJ2-1|TRBV20-1|TRBD2|-
CSARDRREGPRDEQFF
TGCAGTGCTAGAGATAGGCGGGAGGGCCCTCGGGATGAGCAGTTCTTC
>TRBJ2-1|TRBV12-3/TRBV12-4|-|few
CASSVSRNEQFF
TGTGCCAGCAGTGTATCTAGGAATGAGCAGTTCTTC
>TRBJ1-1|TRBV6-5|TRBD1|-
CASSYGTGGVTEAFF
TGTGCCAGCAGTTACGGTACAGGGGGCGTTACTGAAGCTTTCTTT
>TRBJ2-5|TRBV12-3/TRBV12-4|TRBD2|many
CASGLAGVAEETQYF
TGTGCCAGCGGACTAGCGGGAGTTGCGGAAGAGACCCAGTACTTC
>TRBJ2-1|TRBV6-5|-|-
CASSYSHEQFF
TGTGCCAGCAGTTATAGTCATGAGCAGTTCTTC
>TRBJ1-4|TRBV18|-|many
CASSPASSEKLFF
TGTGCCAGCTCACCCGCATCGAGTGAAAAACTGTTTTTT
>TRBJ1-1|TRBV30|-|many
CAWSPQMNTEAFF
TGTGCCTGGAGTCCCCAGATGAACACTGAAGCTTTCTTT
>TRBJ1-1|TRBV12-3/TRBV12-4|-|many
CASSFSLSAPAFF
TGTGCCAGCAGTTTTTCCCTCTCGGCCCCGGCTTTCTTT
>TRBJ2-1|TRBV20-1|-|many
CSARRGYNEQFF
TGCAGTGCTAGACGGGGTTACAATGAGCAGTTCTTC
>TRBJ2-5|TRBV2|TRBD1|many
CASSARTGRETQYF
TGTGCCAGCAGCGCAAGGACAGGGAGGGAGACCCAGTACTTC
>TRBJ1-2|TRBV19|TRBD1|few
CATNRQGWGYTF
TGTGCCACAAATCGACAGGGGTGGGGCTACACCTTC
>TRBJ2-3|TRBV18|TRBD2|many
CASSPNPRRAGGVADTQYF
TGTGCCAGCTCACCGAACCCAAGGAGAGCGGGAGGAGTCGCAGATACGCAGTATTTT
>TRBJ2-7|TRBV15|-|few
CATSRDRGGVRVNYEQYF
TGTGCCACCAGCAGAGATCGAGGAGGGGTCCGGGTCAACTACGAGCAGTACTTC
>TRBJ1-1|TRBV5-6|TRBD1|-
CASSYRDRGLGDTEAFF
TGTGCCAGCAGCTACCGGGACAGGGGGCTCGGGGACACTGAAGCTTTCTTT
>TRBJ2-4|TRBV11-3|-|few
CASSSRERPLAIQYF
TGTGCCAGCAGCTCAAGGGAGCGGCCCCTCGCCATTCAGTACTTC
>TRBJ1-3|TRBV28|-|-
CASSYREYEYF
TGTGCCAGCAGTTACAGGGAGTATGAATATTTT
>TRBJ2-4|TRBV20-1|-|many
CSARDPWGARNIQYF
TGCAGTGCTAGAGATCCATGGGGGGCAAGAAACATTCAGTACTTC
>TRBJ2-7|TRBV2|TRBD1|-
CASTPDRAHEQYF
TGTGCCAGCACTCCGGACAGGGCCCACGAGCAGTACTTC
>TRBJ1-2|TRBV24-1|-|many
CATSDSAINYGYTF
TGTGCCACCAGTGATTCAGCTATCAACTATGGCTACACCTTC
>TRBJ2-3|TRBV5-1|-|few
CASSYLVGAGTDTQYF
TGCGCCAGCAGCTACCTCGTGGGGGCGGGCACAGATACGCAGTATTTT
>TRBJ2-7|TRBV9|TRBD1|-
CASSPSDRVYEQYF
TGTGCCAGCAGCCCCTCGGACAGGGTTTACGAGCAGTACTTC
>TRBJ1-2|TRBV20-1|-|many
CSARPGPVVYTF
TGCAGTGCTAGACCCGGACCCGTTGTCTACACCTTC
>TRBJ2-7|TRBV7-3|TRBD2|-
CASSSPGTSGIYEQYF
TGTGCCAGCAGCTCTCCCGGGACTAGCGGGATCTACGAGCAGTACTTC
>TRBJ1-6|TRBV7-9|-|-
CASSRQGGDSPLHF
TGTGCCAGCAGCAGGCAGGGAGGGGATTCACCCCTCCACTTT
>TRBJ2-5|TRBV7-9|-|few
CASRKSRQGETQYF
TGTGCCAGCAGGAAAAGTCGCCAGGGGGAGACCCAGTACTTC
>TRBJ2-5|TRBV18|TRBD2|many
CASSPPGLAGGETQYF
TGTGCCAGCTCACCGCCGGGACTAGCGGGAGGAGAGACCCAGTACTTC
>TRBJ1-4|TRBV20-1|-|-
CSARGGPGLEEKLFF
TGCAGTGCTAGAGGGGGGCCAGGGCTCGAAGAAAAACTGTTTTTT
>TRBJ1-4|TRBV3-1|-|-
CASSQDGGSGEKLFF
TGTGCCAGCAGCCAAGATGGAGGGAGCGGTGAAAAACTGTTTTTT
>TRBJ2-2|TRBV5-1|-|few
CASSSRDPVTGELFF
TGCGCCAGCAGCTCCCGGGACCCTGTCACCGGGGAGCTGTTTTTT